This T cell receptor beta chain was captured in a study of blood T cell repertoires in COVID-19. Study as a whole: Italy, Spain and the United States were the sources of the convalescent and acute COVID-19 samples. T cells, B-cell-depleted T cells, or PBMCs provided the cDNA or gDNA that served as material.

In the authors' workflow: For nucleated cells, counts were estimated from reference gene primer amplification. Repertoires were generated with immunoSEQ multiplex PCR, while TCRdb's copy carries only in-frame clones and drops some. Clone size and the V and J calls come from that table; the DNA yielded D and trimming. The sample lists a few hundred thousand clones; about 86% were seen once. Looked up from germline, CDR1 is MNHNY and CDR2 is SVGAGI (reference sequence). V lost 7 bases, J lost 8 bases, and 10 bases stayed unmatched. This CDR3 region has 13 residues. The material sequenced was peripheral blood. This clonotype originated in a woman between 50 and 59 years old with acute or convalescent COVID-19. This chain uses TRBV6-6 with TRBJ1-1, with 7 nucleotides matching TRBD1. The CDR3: CASTLPGRGEAFF. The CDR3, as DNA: TGTGCCAGCACCTTACCTGGCAGGGGGGAAGCTTTCTTT.